This T cell receptor (beta chain) was found in a study of Graves' ophthalmopathy and Graves' hyperthyroidism. Trimming left V 5 bases short and J 5 bases short, with 17 bases between. This CDR3 is 15 amino acids long. Germline V gene data show CDR1 as KGHDR and CDR2 as SFDVKD. The authors amplified TCR beta CDR3 regions from RNA transcripts. HTBI primers primed a first-round RT-PCR, and a second-round multiplex PCR followed. TCRdb re-called the multiplex PCR reads with MiXCR, one entry per CDR3 protein. The table shows a few hundred thousand distinct CDR3 sequences, with about 35% occurring only once.

V gene TRBV24-1 combines with J gene TRBJ2-5, with D tentatively TRBD2 (5 bases). Sequencing was done on a sample of peripheral blood or thyroid tissue (not recorded which). The clonotype was recovered from an adult man with Graves' hyperthyroidism. The CDR3 here is CATSASPRVRETQYF. CDR3 DNA sequence: TGTGCCACCAGTGCTAGCCCTAGGGTACGGGAGACCCAGTACTTC.